The TCR beta chain under discussion was sequenced for a study of blood T cells in healthy people across ages. Germline CDR1 SGHVS, CDR2 FNYEAQ. The CDR3 totals 13 residues. V lost 1 base, J lost 7 bases, and 3 bases stayed unmatched. Study-wide results and caveats: Unknown CMV status may confound age-related changes in expanded clones.

Primers used in a second PCR of about 7 to 11 cycles were a sample-barcoded 5' primer and a J-beta primer mix. Per-sample output comprised a minimum of 3 million paired-end reads containing CDR3. Each CDR3 protein gets one entry after TCRdb re-called the 5' RACE reads with MiXCR. The profile shows some 640,000 distinct CDR3 sequences, around 45% of them singletons. This clonotype was detected only a few times. Its target is not known. The study drew donors from healthy Caucasian individuals in Russia aged 6 to 90. The receptor was isolated from a woman aged 55-75 years in good health. V and J are TRBV7-6 and TRBJ2-7; 8 positions agree with TRBD1. The specimen sequenced was blood. The CDR3 spells CASSLGDRWEQYF. Here the CDR3 DNA reads TGTGCCAGCAGCTTAGGGGACAGGTGGGAGCAGTACTTC.